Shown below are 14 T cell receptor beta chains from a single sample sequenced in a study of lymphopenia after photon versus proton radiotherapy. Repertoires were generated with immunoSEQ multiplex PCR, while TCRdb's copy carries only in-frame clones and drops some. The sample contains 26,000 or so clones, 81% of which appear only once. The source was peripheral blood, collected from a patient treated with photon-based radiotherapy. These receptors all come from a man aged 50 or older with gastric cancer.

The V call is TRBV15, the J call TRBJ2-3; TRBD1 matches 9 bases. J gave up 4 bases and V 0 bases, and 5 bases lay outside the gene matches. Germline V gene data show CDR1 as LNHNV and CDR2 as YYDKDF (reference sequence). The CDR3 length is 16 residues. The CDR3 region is CATSRDETGGADTQYF. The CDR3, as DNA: TGTGCCACCAGCAGAGATGAGACAGGGGGGGCAGATACGCAGTATTTT.

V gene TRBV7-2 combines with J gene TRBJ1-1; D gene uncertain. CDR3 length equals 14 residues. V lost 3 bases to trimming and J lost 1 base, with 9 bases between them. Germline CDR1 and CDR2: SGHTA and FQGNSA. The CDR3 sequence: CASSFYSQNTEAFF. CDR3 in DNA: TGTGCCAGCAGCTTTTACAGCCAGAACACTGAAGCTTTCTTT.

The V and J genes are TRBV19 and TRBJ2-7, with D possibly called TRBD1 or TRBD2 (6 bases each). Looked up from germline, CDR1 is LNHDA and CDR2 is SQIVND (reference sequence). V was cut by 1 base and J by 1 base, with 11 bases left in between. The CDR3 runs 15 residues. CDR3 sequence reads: CASSIVRGDSYEQYF. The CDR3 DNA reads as TGTGCCAGTAGTATAGTAAGGGGGGATTCCTACGAGCAGTACTTC.

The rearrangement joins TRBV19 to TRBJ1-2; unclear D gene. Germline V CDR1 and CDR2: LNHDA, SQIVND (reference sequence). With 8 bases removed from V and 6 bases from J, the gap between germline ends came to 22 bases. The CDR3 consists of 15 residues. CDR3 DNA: TGTGCCAGTGGGAGTGGTACTCTCTCACTGGATGGCTACACCTTC. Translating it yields CASGSGTLSLDGYTF. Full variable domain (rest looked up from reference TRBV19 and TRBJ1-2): DGGITQSPKYLFRKEGQNVTLSCEQNLNHDAMYWYRQDPGQGLRLIYYSQIVNDFQKGDIAEGYSVSREKKESFPLTVTSAQKNPTAFYLCASGSGTLSLDGYTFGSGTRLTVV.

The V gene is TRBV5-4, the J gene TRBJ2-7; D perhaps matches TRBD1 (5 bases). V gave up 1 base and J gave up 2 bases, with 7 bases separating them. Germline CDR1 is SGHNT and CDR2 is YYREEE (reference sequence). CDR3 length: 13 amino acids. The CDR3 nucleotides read TGTGCCAGCAGCTTGACAGGTACCTACGAGCAGTACGTC. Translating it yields CASSLTGTYEQYV.

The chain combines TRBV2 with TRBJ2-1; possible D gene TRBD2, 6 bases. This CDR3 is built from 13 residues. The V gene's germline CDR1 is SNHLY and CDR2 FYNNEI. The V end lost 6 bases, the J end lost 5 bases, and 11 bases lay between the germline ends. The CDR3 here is CASRGDSHNEQFF. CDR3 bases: TGTGCCAGCAGGGGGGACTCTCACAATGAGCAGTTCTTC.

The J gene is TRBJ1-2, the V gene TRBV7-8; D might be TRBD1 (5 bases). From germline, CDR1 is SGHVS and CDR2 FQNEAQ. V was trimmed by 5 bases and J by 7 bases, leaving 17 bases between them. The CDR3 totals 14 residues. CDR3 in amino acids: CASSLELGVSGYTF. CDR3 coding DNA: TGTGCCAGCAGCCTAGAATTAGGGGTTTCTGGCTACACCTTC.

CDR3: CASSRDRGNPTSTDTQYF. The CDR3, as DNA: TGTGCCAGCAGCCGGGACAGGGGGAATCCCACTAGCACAGATACGCAGTATTTT. The chain links TRBV2 to TRBJ2-3; 11 bases are shared with TRBD1. Germline assignment: CDR1 SNHLY and CDR2 FYNNEI. This CDR3 contains 18 residues. V shed 6 bases, J shed 0 bases, and the junction held 11 bases outside the gene matches.

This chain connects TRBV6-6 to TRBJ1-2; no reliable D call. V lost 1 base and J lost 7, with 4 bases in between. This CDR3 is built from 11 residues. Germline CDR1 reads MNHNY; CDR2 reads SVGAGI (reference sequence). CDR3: CASSYWGGYTF. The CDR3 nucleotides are TGTGCCAGCAGTTACTGGGGTGGCTACACCTTC.

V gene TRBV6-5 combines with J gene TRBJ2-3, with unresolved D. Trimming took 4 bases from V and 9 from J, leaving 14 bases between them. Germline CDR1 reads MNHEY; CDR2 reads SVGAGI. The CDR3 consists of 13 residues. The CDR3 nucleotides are TGTGCCAGCAGTTCCCTTGGAGCCATCACGCAGTATTTT. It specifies CASSSLGAITQYF.

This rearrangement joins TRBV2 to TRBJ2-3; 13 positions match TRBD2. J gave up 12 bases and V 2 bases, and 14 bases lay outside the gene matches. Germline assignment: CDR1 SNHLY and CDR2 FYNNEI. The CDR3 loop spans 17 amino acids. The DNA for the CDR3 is TGTGCCAGCAGTGAAACTAGCGGGGGGGCCGGGCAGACCAATCAGTATTTT. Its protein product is CASSETSGGAGQTNQYF.

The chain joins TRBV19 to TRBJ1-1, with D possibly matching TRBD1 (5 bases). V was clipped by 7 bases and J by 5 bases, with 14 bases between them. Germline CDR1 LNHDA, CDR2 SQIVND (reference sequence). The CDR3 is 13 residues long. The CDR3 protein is CASISRDWTEAFF. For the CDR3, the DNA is TGTGCCAGTATCTCCAGGGATTGGACTGAAGCTTTCTTT.

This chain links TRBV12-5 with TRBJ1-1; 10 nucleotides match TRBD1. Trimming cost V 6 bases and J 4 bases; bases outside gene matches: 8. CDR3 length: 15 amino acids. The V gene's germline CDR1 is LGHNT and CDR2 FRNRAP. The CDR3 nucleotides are TGTGCTAGTGGCCAAACCCGGACAGGGGGCACTGAAGCTTTCTTT. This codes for CASGQTRTGGTEAFF.

The CDR3 nucleotides are TGTGCCAGCAGCGCCGGACAGAAACTTTATGGCTACACCTTC. This sequence encodes CASSAGQKLYGYTF. The chain uses TRBV5-6 and TRBJ1-2; tentative D call: TRBD1 (6 bases). CDR3 size: 14 residues. CDR1 and CDR2 from the germline V gene are SGHDT and YYEEEE. The V gene lost 4 bases and the J gene lost 5 bases, with 15 bases spanning the gap.